This record concerns one T cell receptor (beta chain) sequence. Its specificity is unknown. This specimen belongs to a study of type 1 regulatory T cells. Study-level information: T-allo10 is a Tr1-enriched, alloantigen-specific CD4 T cell product made in vitro.

The graft donor-derived T-allo10 cells reportedly recognize host alloantigens, are anergic, and suppress alloantigen-specifically. MiXCR, run by TCRdb on the reads, gives a single entry per CDR3 protein. The repertoire holds tens of thousands of distinct CDR3 sequences, around 77% seen once, with 13% to 15% in the top ten. Source material: cultured T cells, either the whole culture or a sorted T cell fraction (not recorded which). Subset indicated: Tr1-enriched cell product generated in vitro against host alloantigens. The sequence was obtained from a human donor in good health.

CDR3 region: CASSLSLLRDSAYEQYF. The CDR3, as DNA: TGTGCCAGCAGCTTAAGTCTTCTAAGGGACAGTGCCTACGAGCAGTACTTC. V is TRBV7-9 and J is TRBJ2-7; the match to TRBD1 covers 7 bases. Germline CDR1 SEHNR, CDR2 FQNEAQ (reference sequence). V shed 2 bases, J shed 2 bases, and the junction held 12 bases outside the gene matches. The CDR3 spans 17 residues.